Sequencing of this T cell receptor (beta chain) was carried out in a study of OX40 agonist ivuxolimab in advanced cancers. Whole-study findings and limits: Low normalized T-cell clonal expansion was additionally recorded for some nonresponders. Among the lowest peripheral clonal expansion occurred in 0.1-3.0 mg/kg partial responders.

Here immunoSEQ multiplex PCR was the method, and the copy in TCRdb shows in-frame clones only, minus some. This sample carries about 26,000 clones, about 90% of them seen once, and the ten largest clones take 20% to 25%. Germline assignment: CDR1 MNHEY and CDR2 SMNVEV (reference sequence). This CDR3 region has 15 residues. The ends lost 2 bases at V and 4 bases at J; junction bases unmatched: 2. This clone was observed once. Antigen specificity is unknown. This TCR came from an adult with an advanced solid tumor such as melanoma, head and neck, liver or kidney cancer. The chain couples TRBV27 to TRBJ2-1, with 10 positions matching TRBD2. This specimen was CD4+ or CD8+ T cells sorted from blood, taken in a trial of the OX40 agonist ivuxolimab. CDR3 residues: CASSLGTSVYNEQFF. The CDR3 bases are TGTGCCAGCAGTTTAGGGACTAGCGTATACAATGAGCAGTTCTTC.